This T cell receptor beta chain was observed in a study of T cell responses to AZD1222 COVID-19 vaccine. Notes on the study in general: Clonal diversity was possibly underestimated, and the donors were mostly white British, with more females. Following two doses of AZD1222, Spike-specific TCR breadth and depth rose.

This clone has just a few counts. The antigen remains unidentified. Libraries were prepared by immunoSEQ multiplex PCR; TCRdb keeps only in-frame clonotypes and omits some of them. The table lists roughly 120,000 clones, about 85% of them singletons. The origin of this receptor is an adult in good health. The sample here was peripheral blood, taken on day 0 of AZD1222 vaccination.

The CDR3 here is CASSLRVGQGKYYGYTF. CDR3 DNA: TGTGCCAGCAGCTTGCGCGTGGGACAGGGAAAATACTATGGCTACACCTTC. V usage is TRBV5-6 and J usage is TRBJ1-2, with 9 bases that match TRBD1. Germline CDR1 SGHDT, CDR2 YYEEEE. The length of the CDR3 is 17 residues. V shed 1 base and J 3 bases; nucleotides not matched to a gene: 10.